The 25 T cell receptor beta chains in this list originate from one sample, sequenced in a study of identical twins' blood T cells. Using its own MiXCR run on the 5' RACE reads, TCRdb lists one record per CDR3 protein. The sample includes hundreds of thousands of distinct CDR3 sequences, under 30% of them seen just once. Sequencing was performed on PBMCs. The receptor set was obtained from a woman aged 18 to 49 in good health.

This clonotype was found a few times. This rearrangement joins TRBV6-2 or TRBV6-3 to TRBJ2-5; D is uncertain. This CDR3 is built from 10 residues. Germline V lookup: CDR1 MNHEY, CDR2 SVGEGT. V was clipped by 8 bases and J by 2 bases, with 3 bases between them. CDR3 loop: CASGQETQYF. DNA for the CDR3: TGTGCCAGCGGACAAGAGACCCAGTACTTC.

Only a few counts were recorded for this clonotype. CDR3 DNA sequence: TGTGCCAGCTCACCAAGGGACAGCGGTCCTGAAGCTTTCTTT. Its protein is CASSPRDSGPEAFF. The chain recombines TRBV18 with TRBJ1-1; 7 bases align to TRBD1. CDR1 and CDR2 from the germline V gene are KGHSH and LQKENI. The CDR3 sequence is 14 residues long. V shed 2 bases and J 6 bases; nucleotides not matched to a gene: 6.

The CDR3 sequence is CASSPRTSYGYTF. The DNA of the CDR3 is TGTGCCAGCAGCCCCAGGACATCCTATGGCTACACCTTC. V gene TRBV5-5 combines with J gene TRBJ1-2, with D tentatively TRBD1 (5 bases). The CDR3 totals 13 residues. With 4 bases removed from V and 4 bases from J, the gap between germline ends came to 11 bases. In germline, CDR1 is SGHKS, CDR2 YYEKEE (reference sequence).

This clonotype was seen a handful of times. The chain has TRBV10-3 and TRBJ2-5; D perhaps matches TRBD1 (6 bases). This CDR3 contains 13 residues. The germline V gene has CDR1 ENHRY and CDR2 SYGVKD. The V and J ends lost 5 bases and 1 base respectively, with 8 bases between them. The CDR3, as DNA: TGTGCCATCAGTTGGGACACCCAAGAGACCCAGTACTTC. This sequence encodes CAISWDTQETQYF.

This clonotype was detected many times. The gene calls are TRBV5-1 and TRBJ2-7, with D perhaps matching TRBD1 (6 bases). Trimming cost V 7 bases and J 3 bases, with 11 bases left between them. CDR1 and CDR2 (germline): SGHRS, YFSETQ. The CDR3 consists of 12 residues. CDR3: CASGQILYEQYF. The CDR3 bases are TGCGCCAGCGGACAGATCCTCTACGAGCAGTACTTC.

The gene calls are TRBV3-1 and TRBJ2-5; no definite D call. In germline, CDR1 is LGHDT, CDR2 YNNKEL (reference sequence). CDR3 size: 12 residues. V lost 0 bases to trimming and J lost 4 bases, with 3 bases between them. CDR3 sequence reads: CASSQDPETQYF. DNA for the CDR3: TGTGCCAGCAGCCAAGACCCAGAGACCCAGTACTTC.

This clonotype was counted a few times. CDR3 bases: TGTGCCAGCAGTGCCCGGATTTACGGAAGCTCCTACAATGAGCAGTTCTTC. It is translated as CASSARIYGSSYNEQFF. V is TRBV6-2 or TRBV6-3 and J is TRBJ2-1; no clear D gene. V was shortened by 5 bases and J by 0 bases, with 17 bases between the two germline ends. The CDR3 sequence is 17 residues long. The germline CDR1 and CDR2 sequences are MNHEY and SVGEGT.

In its sample, this clonotype was seen many times. The V and J genes are TRBV28 and TRBJ2-7, with unresolved D. Germline CDR1 MDHEN, CDR2 SYDVKM. The CDR3 has 12 residues. Trimming shortened V by 2 bases and J by 4 bases, and 6 bases separated the two germline ends. The CDR3 spells CASSLVPYEQYF. The CDR3 DNA reads as TGTGCCAGCAGTTTAGTCCCGTACGAGCAGTACTTC.

This clonotype was recorded a few times. The V and J genes are TRBV5-1 and TRBJ1-2; D not certain. Germline assignment: CDR1 SGHRS and CDR2 YFSETQ. CDR3 length: 13 amino acids. V was cut by 0 bases and J by 4 bases, with 7 bases left in between. This CDR3 is CASSLGTSYGYTF. The CDR3 nucleotides read TGCGCCAGCAGCTTGGGGACCTCCTATGGCTACACCTTC.

This clonotype was picked up a small number of times. The chain has TRBV20-1 and TRBJ2-1; D gene uncertain. V shed 6 bases and J shed 9 bases, with 9 bases lying between them. The CDR3 runs 10 residues. The V gene's germline CDR1 is DFQATT and CDR2 SNEGSKA (reference sequence). The CDR3 sequence: CSAVEVEQFF. Here the CDR3 DNA reads TGCAGTGCAGTAGAAGTTGAGCAGTTCTTC.

The CDR3 here is CASSIHQGWGYTF. The CDR3 region has the DNA TGTGCCAGCAGCATTCACCAGGGGTGGGGCTACACCTTC. The chain recombines TRBV7-3 with TRBJ1-2, with D tentatively TRBD1 (6 bases). The germline gives CDR1 SGHTA, CDR2 FQGTGA. V was cut by 5 bases and J by 8 bases, with 15 bases left in between. The CDR3 is 13 amino acids.

The table lists this clonotype with many counts. The chain links TRBV29-1 to TRBJ2-1; TRBD1 is a possible D gene (7 bases). In germline, CDR1 is SQVTM, CDR2 ANQGSEA. Trimming removed 2 bases at V and 9 bases at J, with 11 bases between. CDR3 size: 12 residues. The CDR3 here is CSVENQGGEQFF. DNA of the CDR3: TGCAGCGTTGAAAATCAGGGGGGTGAGCAGTTCTTC.

The V call is TRBV15, the J call TRBJ2-2; a weak D match, TRBD1 (6 bases). There are 16 residues in the CDR3. The V gene's germline CDR1 is LNHNV and CDR2 YYDKDF (reference sequence). Trimming shortened V by 2 bases and J by 3 bases, and 13 bases separated the two germline ends. DNA for the CDR3: TGTGCCACCAGCAGATCCACAGGGTTGGACACCGGGGAGCTGTTTTTT. It yields the protein CATSRSTGLDTGELFF.

This rearrangement joins TRBV27 to TRBJ1-1; the D is unclear. In germline, CDR1 is MNHEY, CDR2 SMNVEV (reference sequence). V was clipped by 7 bases and J by 5 bases, with 17 bases between them. CDR3 size: 14 residues. This CDR3 is CASNPKRIVTEAFF. The CDR3 nucleotides are TGTGCCAGCAACCCGAAAAGAATCGTAACTGAAGCTTTCTTT.

This rearrangement joins TRBV20-1 to TRBJ2-1; TRBD2 is a possible D gene (5 bases). The CDR3 extends over 13 amino acids. V was pared by 3 bases and J by 3 bases, with 9 bases between. From germline, CDR1 is DFQATT and CDR2 SNEGSKA (reference sequence). CDR3 sequence (DNA): TGCAGTGCTAGTACCGGGATCTACAATGAGCAGTTCTTC. Residues: CSASTGIYNEQFF.

The CDR3 nucleotides read TGCGCCAGCAGCCAACGCTTCGGCACAGATACGCAGTATTTT. Protein: CASSQRFGTDTQYF. The chain couples TRBV4-3 to TRBJ2-3; no definite D call. The V gene's germline CDR1 is LGHNA and CDR2 YSLEER. Trimming stripped 2 bases from V and 1 base from J, with 7 bases between. This CDR3 contains 14 residues.

Many counts were recorded for this clonotype. V usage is TRBV4-2 and J usage is TRBJ2-2, with TRBD1 matching 7 bases. The CDR3 extends over 16 amino acids. The V gene end was trimmed by 2 bases and the J gene end by 6 bases; junction bases not matched to a gene: 9. CDR1 is LGHNA and CDR2 is YNFKEQ in the germline V gene. Here the CDR3 reads CASSQRPGQDSGELFF. DNA for the CDR3: TGTGCCAGCAGCCAAAGGCCCGGACAGGATTCCGGGGAGCTGTTTTTT.

The chain uses TRBV27 and TRBJ2-1; a possible D gene is TRBD2 (6 bases). CDR3 length equals 13 residues. V was shortened by 5 bases and J by 10 bases, with 15 bases between the two germline ends. Germline CDR1 MNHEY, CDR2 SMNVEV (reference sequence). The CDR3 protein is CASSPRGNLEQFF. Written as DNA, the CDR3 is TGTGCCAGCAGTCCGCGGGGTAATTTAGAGCAGTTCTTC.

The sample holds a few counts of this clonotype. The V and J genes are TRBV2 and TRBJ2-7; D is uncertain. Germline loops: CDR1 SNHLY, CDR2 FYNNEI. The CDR3 totals 12 residues. The V end lost 6 bases, the J end lost 6 bases, and 12 bases lay between the germline ends. The CDR3 region has the DNA TGTGCCAGCAGGGCGGCCTGGGGCGAGCAGTACTTC. It codes for CASRAAWGEQYF.

This chain connects TRBV3-1 to TRBJ1-2, with D tentatively TRBD1 (6 bases). The CDR3 has 14 amino acids. Trimming shortened V by 4 bases and J by 3 bases, and 12 bases separated the two germline ends. Germline assignment: CDR1 LGHDT and CDR2 YNNKEL (reference sequence). The CDR3 loop reads CASSPSDSYYGYTF. The CDR3 region has the DNA TGTGCCAGCAGCCCTTCGGACAGCTACTATGGCTACACCTTC.

This clonotype was seen at least ten times. V is TRBV27 and J is TRBJ2-7, with 9 bases fitting TRBD1. J lost 3 bases, V lost 3 bases, and 0 bases had no gene match. The CDR3 covers 13 residues. CDR1 is MNHEY and CDR2 is SMNVEV in the germline V gene (reference sequence). The CDR3 coding sequence is TGTGCCAGCAGTTTGGACAGGGGCTACGAGCAGTACTTC. Its protein is CASSLDRGYEQYF.

As concerns this clonotype: The junction shows a germline mismatch at one end, possibly a read error. This chain connects TRBV7-2 to TRBJ1-3; D possibly corresponds to TRBD1 (5 bases). CDR1 SGHTA and CDR2 FQGNSA come from the germline V gene. CDR3 length: 15 residues. The CDR3 sequence is CASSPRGGTGNTVYF. The CDR3 nucleotides read TGTGCCAGCAGCCCTCGTGGCGGGACTGGAAACACCGTATATTTT. The entire variable domain, with the rest obtained from reference TRBV7-2 and TRBJ1-3, is as follows: GAGVSQSPSNKVTEKGKDVELRCDPISGHTALYWYRQSLGQGLEFLIYFQGNSAPDKSGLPSDRFSAERTGGSVSTLTIQRTQQEDSAVYLCASSPRGGTGNTVYFGEGSWLTVV.

This chain connects TRBV19 to TRBJ1-4, with D unclear. The V end lost 9 bases, the J end lost 10 bases, and 12 bases lay between the germline ends. Germline V gene data show CDR1 as LNHDA and CDR2 as SQIVND (reference sequence). The CDR3 runs 11 residues. The CDR3 nucleotides read TGTGCCAGCTCGGGGAGAGGAAAACTGTTTTTT. It specifies CASSGRGKLFF. The entire variable domain, with the rest obtained from reference TRBV19 and TRBJ1-4, is as follows: DGGITQSPKYLFRKEGQNVTLSCEQNLNHDAMYWYRQDPGQGLRLIYYSQIVNDFQKGDIAEGYSVSREKKESFPLTVTSAQKNPTAFYLCASSGRGKLFFGSGTQLSVL.

This clonotype has just a few counts. The rearrangement joins TRBV20-1 to TRBJ2-1; 8 bases match TRBD2. Looked up from germline, CDR1 is DFQATT and CDR2 is SNEGSKA (reference sequence). There are 15 residues in the CDR3. J lost 5 bases, V lost 4 bases, and 10 bases had no gene match. CDR3 amino acids: CSATDSTSGDNEQFF. In nucleotides, the CDR3 is TGCAGTGCTACGGATTCCACTAGCGGAGACAATGAGCAGTTCTTC.

This chain links TRBV7-9 with TRBJ1-3; TRBD1 is a possible D gene (6 bases). The CDR3 totals 14 residues. Looked up from germline, CDR1 is SEHNR and CDR2 is FQNEAQ (reference sequence). V was cut by 5 bases and J by 7 bases, with 15 bases left in between. CDR3 region: CASSATGNANTIYF. The CDR3 DNA follows: TGTGCCAGCAGCGCAACAGGGAACGCGAACACCATATATTTT.